The rows below give T cell receptor beta chains drawn from one sample of a study of blood T cell repertoires in COVID-19. Only in-frame clones appear in the TCRdb table, and some are missing; sequencing was by immunoSEQ multiplex PCR. The top ten hold roughly 4.8% of the sample, which has about 70,000 clones, roughly 80% seen once. Sequenced sample: peripheral blood. The receptors were gathered from an elderly woman with active or convalescent COVID-19. Each CDR3 is given with its conserved first and last residue. A D gene is named only where the DNA matches it firmly. For some rows the clone size is stated as once, few or many, or as a class when expanded; others skip it.

CDR3aa: CASSEALRFEETQYF
CDR3nt: TGTGCCAGCAGTGAAGCGTTGAGGTTCGAGGAGACCCAGTACTTC
d_gene: .
abundance: .
j_gene: TRBJ2-5
v_gene: TRBV6-1

CDR3aa: CASSFNNEQFF
CDR3nt: TGTGCCAGCAGTTTTAACAATGAGCAGTTCTTC
d_gene: .
abundance: .
j_gene: TRBJ2-1
v_gene: TRBV12-3/TRBV12-4

CDR3aa: CASSTYRIDEQFF
CDR3nt: TGTGCCAGCAGCACCTACAGGATCGATGAGCAGTTCTTC
d_gene: .
abundance: .
j_gene: TRBJ2-1
v_gene: TRBV11-3

CDR3aa: CASRSQGFLGELFF
CDR3nt: TGTGCCAGCAGATCCCAGGGCTTCTTGGGGGAGCTGTTTTTT
d_gene: .
abundance: .
j_gene: TRBJ2-2
v_gene: TRBV27

CDR3aa: CASSSGLAGEQFF
CDR3nt: TGTGCCAGCAGCTCCGGACTAGCCGGTGAGCAGTTCTTC
d_gene: TRBD2
abundance: .
j_gene: TRBJ2-1
v_gene: TRBV7-8

CDR3aa: CASSLVASGGVGELFF
CDR3nt: TGTGCCAGCAGCTTAGTCGCTAGCGGGGGAGTCGGGGAGCTGTTTTTT
d_gene: TRBD2
abundance: .
j_gene: TRBJ2-2
v_gene: TRBV7-2

CDR3aa: CSVESRGDGYTF
CDR3nt: TGCAGCGTTGAGTCCAGGGGGGATGGCTACACCTTC
d_gene: TRBD1
abundance: .
j_gene: TRBJ1-2
v_gene: TRBV29-1

CDR3aa: CASSLFSGGQETQYF
CDR3nt: TGCGCCAGCAGCCTATTCTCAGGGGGGCAAGAGACCCAGTACTTC
d_gene: .
abundance: .
j_gene: TRBJ2-5
v_gene: TRBV4-3

CDR3aa: CASSPAREANTEAFF
CDR3nt: TGTGCCAGCAGTCCGGCCAGGGAAGCGAACACTGAAGCTTTCTTT
d_gene: .
abundance: .
j_gene: TRBJ1-1
v_gene: TRBV6-2/TRBV6-3

CDR3aa: CASSSGAYQETQYF
CDR3nt: TGCGCCAGCAGCAGCGGAGCGTACCAAGAGACCCAGTACTTC
d_gene: .
abundance: .
j_gene: TRBJ2-5
v_gene: TRBV5-1

CDR3aa: CASSEGAGTVDKQYF
CDR3nt: TGTGCCAGCAGTGAAGGGGCTGGGACAGTCGATAAACAGTACTTC
d_gene: TRBD1
abundance: .
j_gene: TRBJ2-7
v_gene: TRBV2

CDR3aa: CASSQGLPHTDTQYF
CDR3nt: TGCGCCAGCAGCCAAGGACTACCTCACACAGATACGCAGTATTTT
d_gene: .
abundance: .
j_gene: TRBJ2-3
v_gene: TRBV4-3

CDR3aa: CASSLGAPGQGSMQYF
CDR3nt: TGTGCCAGCTCACTGGGTGCTCCGGGACAGGGTTCAATGCAGTACTTC
d_gene: TRBD1
abundance: .
j_gene: TRBJ2-7
v_gene: TRBV18

CDR3aa: CSAREVGEQFF
CDR3nt: TGCAGTGCTAGAGAAGTCGGGGAGCAGTTCTTC
d_gene: .
abundance: .
j_gene: TRBJ2-1
v_gene: TRBV20-1

CDR3aa: CASSIGEEGGAFF
CDR3nt: TGTGCCAGTAGTATAGGGGAGGAAGGTGGAGCTTTCTTT
d_gene: .
abundance: .
j_gene: TRBJ1-1
v_gene: TRBV19

CDR3aa: CASSQDLGGAINEKLFF
CDR3nt: TGCGCCAGCAGCCAAGATTTGGGAGGGGCAATCAATGAAAAACTGTTTTTT
d_gene: .
abundance: .
j_gene: TRBJ1-4
v_gene: TRBV4-3

CDR3aa: CASSQGRTGWQPQHF
CDR3nt: TGTGCCAGCAGCCAAGGGAGAACAGGGTGGCAGCCCCAGCATTTT
d_gene: .
abundance: .
j_gene: TRBJ1-5
v_gene: TRBV3-1/TRBV3-2

CDR3aa: CASSSTGVNEQYF
CDR3nt: TGTGCCAGCAGTTCGACAGGGGTAAACGAGCAGTACTTC
d_gene: TRBD1
abundance: .
j_gene: TRBJ2-7
v_gene: TRBV27

CDR3aa: CASSRGTGRGGYTF
CDR3nt: TGTGCCAGCAGCCGCGGGACAGGTCGAGGGGGCTACACCTTC
d_gene: TRBD1
abundance: .
j_gene: TRBJ1-2
v_gene: TRBV6-5

CDR3aa: CASSGTGGYGYTF
CDR3nt: TGTGCCAGCAGCGGGACAGGGGGCTATGGCTACACCTTC
d_gene: TRBD1
abundance: .
j_gene: TRBJ1-2
v_gene: TRBV9

CDR3aa: CASRGTAGGKYEQYF
CDR3nt: TGCGCCAGCAGGGGGACGGCAGGGGGCAAATACGAGCAGTACTTC
d_gene: TRBD1
abundance: .
j_gene: TRBJ2-7
v_gene: TRBV4-3

CDR3aa: CASSLAARWASGGNEQFF
CDR3nt: TGTGCCAGCAGCTTAGCAGCGCGTTGGGCTAGCGGCGGTAATGAGCAGTTCTTC
d_gene: TRBD2
abundance: .
j_gene: TRBJ2-1
v_gene: TRBV11-2

CDR3aa: CASSQGAGKGSDTQYF
CDR3nt: TGCGCCAGCAGCCAGGGGGCAGGAAAAGGGTCAGATACGCAGTATTTT
d_gene: .
abundance: .
j_gene: TRBJ2-3
v_gene: TRBV4-1

CDR3aa: CASSSGQTNYGYTF
CDR3nt: TGTGCCAGCAGTTCTGGACAGACTAACTATGGCTACACCTTC
d_gene: .
abundance: .
j_gene: TRBJ1-2
v_gene: TRBV28

CDR3aa: CASSKVSGGFTDTQYF
CDR3nt: TGTGCCAGCAGCAAAGTTAGCGGAGGCTTCACAGATACGCAGTATTTT
d_gene: .
abundance: .
j_gene: TRBJ2-3
v_gene: TRBV21-1

CDR3aa: CASSLFGGAVEDTQYF
CDR3nt: TGTGCCAGCAGCTTATTCGGGGGGGCCGTAGAAGATACGCAGTATTTT
d_gene: TRBD2
abundance: once
j_gene: TRBJ2-3
v_gene: TRBV7-2

CDR3aa: CAWSVSRLTRVDYGYTF
CDR3nt: TGTGCCTGGAGTGTAAGCCGTCTCACGAGGGTTGACTATGGCTACACCTTC
d_gene: .
abundance: .
j_gene: TRBJ1-2
v_gene: TRBV30

CDR3aa: CASSYRQGFNSPLHF
CDR3nt: TGTGCCAGCAGTTATAGGCAGGGGTTTAATTCACCCCTCCACTTT
d_gene: .
abundance: .
j_gene: TRBJ1-6
v_gene: TRBV6-5

CDR3aa: CASGPSTSGSVDTQYF
CDR3nt: TGTGCCAGTGGCCCTTCAACTAGCGGGAGTGTAGATACGCAGTATTTT
d_gene: TRBD2
abundance: .
j_gene: TRBJ2-3
v_gene: TRBV3-1/TRBV3-2